This T cell receptor beta chain was captured by sequencing in a study of blood T cell repertoires in COVID-19. Study details: The cDNA or gDNA used as material had been derived from T cells, B-cell-depleted T cells, or PBMCs.

Produced via immunoSEQ multiplex PCR; TCRdb's table is partial and in-frame only. The sample holds 140,000 to 150,000 clones, 65% to 80% seen once. V lost 4 bases and J lost 7; bases outside the gene matches: 3. Looked up from germline, CDR1 is MNHEY and CDR2 is SVGEGT. The CDR3 consists of 12 residues. This clonotype was sampled from a man between 45 and 60 years old with acute or convalescent COVID-19. Sequencing was done on a sample of peripheral blood. The chain links TRBV6-2 or TRBV6-3 to TRBJ1-2; TRBD1 agrees at 7 bases. The CDR3 here is CASSSRTGGYTF. The CDR3 bases are TGTGCCAGCAGTTCCAGGACAGGTGGCTACACCTTC.